A single sample gave rise to the 30 T cell receptor beta chains below, sequenced in a study of T cell clones after liver transplantation. Measured with immunoSEQ multiplex PCR; TCRdb has only the in-frame clones, and not every one. The table records roughly 120,000 clones, about nine tenths of them present only once. Source: CD4+ T cells from blood, taken 12 months after liver transplant. The receptors shown here come from a human patient who received a liver transplant. Some T cells here may be from the graft donor.

This chain connects TRBV6-1 to TRBJ2-7; 8 nucleotides match TRBD1. After removal of 11 bases from V and 5 bases from J, the junction contained 5 bases not matched to a gene. Germline-derived CDR1 and CDR2 are MNHNS and SASEGT. The CDR3 extends over 11 amino acids. The CDR3 DNA is TGTGCCCTCAGGACAGGGCACGAGCAGTACTTC. It encodes CALRTGHEQYF.

The chain joins TRBV6-5 to TRBJ1-3; tentative D call: TRBD1 (5 bases). Germline CDR1 is MNHEY and CDR2 is SVGAGI. The V end was cut by 4 bases, the J end by 2 bases, with 12 bases between. The CDR3 contains 15 residues. The CDR3 nucleotides read TGTGCCAGCAGTTCCGACGACAGACCTGGAAACACCATATATTTT. Its protein product is CASSSDDRPGNTIYF.

CDR3 sequence reads: CASSLLPGLAAMGELFF. The CDR3 region has the DNA TGTGCCAGCTCACTACTACCGGGACTAGCGGCTATGGGGGAGCTGTTTTTT. The rearrangement links TRBV18 to TRBJ2-2; TRBD2 agrees at 11 bases. Losses at the gene ends were 4 bases for V and 8 bases for J; bases not matched to a gene: 12. CDR3 length: 17 residues. Germline V lookup: CDR1 KGHSH, CDR2 LQKENI.

This sequence joins TRBV19 and TRBJ2-3; 9 nucleotides line up with TRBD2. The CDR3 covers 16 residues. CDR1 is LNHDA and CDR2 is SQIVND in the germline V gene (reference sequence). V was clipped by 3 bases and J by 3 bases; unmatched bases: 7. The CDR3 protein is CASSIHSGSGTDTQYF. For the CDR3, the DNA is TGTGCCAGTAGTATTCATAGCGGGAGTGGGACAGATACGCAGTATTTT.

J is TRBJ2-2 and V is TRBV7-2, with TRBD2 identical over 7 bases. The CDR3 totals 15 residues. Per the germline V gene, CDR1 is SGHTA and CDR2 is FQGNSA. The junction had 6 bases not matched to a gene; V was cut back by 2 bases and J by 6 bases. CDR3 DNA: TGTGCCAGCAGCTTAACCGCGGGAGATCCCGGGGAGCTGTTTTTT. It specifies CASSLTAGDPGELFF.

The chain links TRBV6-1 to TRBJ1-2; a possible D gene is TRBD1 (5 bases). Germline V gene data show CDR1 as MNHNS and CDR2 as SASEGT. The ends were cut back, 5 bases at V and 1 base at J, with 11 bases in the middle. The CDR3 consists of 14 residues. The CDR3 here is CASSTGGRNYGYTF. The CDR3 DNA sequence: TGTGCCAGCAGTACGGGGGGACGTAACTATGGCTACACCTTC.

The rearrangement joins TRBV28 to TRBJ1-4, with D possibly TRBD1 on 5 matching bases. The CDR3 has 14 residues. Per germline, CDR1 MDHEN and CDR2 SYDVKM. The V end lost 11 bases, the J end lost 1 base, and 14 bases lay between the germline ends. The CDR3 here is CAGAGGVTNEKLFF. The CDR3 coding sequence is TGTGCCGGTGCCGGAGGGGTAACTAATGAAAAACTGTTTTTT.

This chain joins TRBV27 and TRBJ2-1; 13 bases map to TRBD2. The CDR3 sequence is 15 residues long. Germline values: CDR1 MNHEY, CDR2 SMNVEV (reference sequence). V shed 5 bases and J 11 bases; nucleotides not matched to a gene: 9. CDR3 residues: CASSLWTSGSIKQFF. The CDR3 nucleotides are TGTGCCAGCAGTCTCTGGACTAGCGGGAGTATCAAGCAGTTCTTC.

DNA for the CDR3: TGCGCCAGCAGCTTGGGGCGGGGGGCCACCAATCAGCCCCAGCATTTT. Its protein is CASSLGRGATNQPQHF. This chain links TRBV5-1 with TRBJ1-5, with a possible D match to TRBD1 (6 bases). Germline V gene lookup returns CDR1 SGHRS and CDR2 YFSETQ. This CDR3 contains 16 residues. V lost 0 bases and J lost 3, with 13 bases in between.

This clone turned up a few times. J is TRBJ2-7 and V is TRBV5-8; possibly TRBD2 for D (5 bases). This CDR3 comprises 14 residues. Trimming pared 7 bases from V and 1 base from J, leaving 15 bases between. Looked up from germline, CDR1 is SGHTS and CDR2 is YDEGEE. The DNA for the CDR3 is TGTGCCAGCCGACGTTGGACTCCTTCCTACGAGCAGTACTTC. Translating gives CASRRWTPSYEQYF. Variable domain in full (rest from reference TRBV5-8 and TRBJ2-7): EAGVTQSPTHLIKTRGQQATLRCSPISGHTSVYWYQQALGLGLQFLLWYDEGEERNRGNFPPRFSGRQFPNYSSELNVNALELEDSALYLCASRRWTPSYEQYFGPGTRLTVT.

This chain uses TRBV28 with TRBJ1-2, with D tentatively TRBD1 (6 bases). V lost 6 bases to trimming and J lost 4 bases, with 18 bases between them. This CDR3 comprises 15 residues. Germline V gene sequence: CDR1 MDHEN, CDR2 SYDVKM. CDR3 sequence reads: CASSPTRGFGYGYTF. CDR3 in DNA: TGTGCCAGCAGCCCAACCAGGGGTTTCGGCTATGGCTACACCTTC.

The V gene is TRBV25-1, the J gene TRBJ1-3, with D possibly TRBD1 on 5 matching bases. The V gene's germline CDR1 is MGHDK and CDR2 SYGVNS. The length of the CDR3 is 14 residues. V gave up 1 base and J gave up 7 bases, with 11 bases separating them. CDR3 in DNA: TGTGCCAGCAGTGAATCCGGGGCAGGGAACACCATATATTTT. Translated, it gives CASSESGAGNTIYF.

This rearrangement joins TRBV29-1 to TRBJ2-7; D is unclear. The CDR3 consists of 11 residues. Germline lookup yields CDR1 SQVTM and CDR2 ANQGSEA. Trimming pared 7 bases from V and 7 bases from J, leaving 14 bases between. CDR3 nucleotides: TGCAGCGCGGGCCCTGAACGGGAGCAGTACTTC. It specifies CSAGPEREQYF.

The chain uses TRBV11-2 and TRBJ1-3; D gene unclear. The length of the CDR3 is 14 residues. The germline CDR1 and CDR2 sequences are SGHAT and FQNNGV. The V gene lost 5 bases and the J gene lost 4 bases, with 12 bases spanning the gap. This chain's CDR3 is CASSPSSLGNTIYF. CDR3 sequence (DNA): TGTGCCAGCAGCCCCTCGTCGCTGGGAAACACCATATATTTT.

This chain uses TRBV7-2 with TRBJ2-3; 8 bases match TRBD1. Germline lookup yields CDR1 SGHTA and CDR2 FQGNSA. The trim removed 3 bases at V and 4 bases at J, leaving 15 bases unmatched. This CDR3 spans 18 amino acids. The CDR3, as DNA: TGTGCCAGCAGCTTGCGCGGAAGCCAGGGGGCTCAGGCAGATACGCAGTATTTT. It translates to CASSLRGSQGAQADTQYF.

The V gene is TRBV11-3, the J gene TRBJ2-7; the D call may be TRBD1 or TRBD2 (6 bases each). Trimming removed 5 bases at V and 2 bases at J, with 16 bases between. CDR1 is SGHNT, CDR2 YENEEA, per germline. The CDR3 spans 15 residues. In DNA, the CDR3 is TGTGCCAGCAGCGCAAGGGGGGACGATCCCTACGAGCAGTACTTC. Its protein product is CASSARGDDPYEQYF.

The chain recombines TRBV7-8 with TRBJ1-1; D call uncertain. CDR3 length equals 14 residues. Deletions cut 5 bases from V and 7 bases from J, with 17 bases between. Germline CDR1 and CDR2: SGHVS and FQNEAQ. The CDR3 sequence is CASSVGGEGYEAFF. CDR3 nucleotide sequence: TGTGCCAGCAGCGTTGGTGGTGAGGGATATGAAGCTTTCTTT.

The V and J genes are TRBV28 and TRBJ1-2; 8 bases line up with TRBD1. Per the germline V gene, CDR1 is MDHEN and CDR2 is SYDVKM. The V gene end was trimmed by 5 bases and the J gene end by 6 bases; junction bases not matched to a gene: 5. The CDR3 runs 13 residues. The CDR3 loop is CASSLSTGDGYTF. The CDR3 nucleotides are TGTGCCAGCAGTCTATCGACAGGGGATGGCTACACCTTC.

The rearrangement uses TRBV29-1 and TRBJ1-4; the D gene is possibly TRBD1 (5 bases). Germline V gives CDR1 SQVTM, CDR2 ANQGSEA. CDR3 length: 13 residues. Trimming cost V 4 bases and J 3 bases, with 9 bases left between them. CDR3 in DNA: TGCAGCGTTGTTGGGGCGCCTAATGAAAAACTGTTTTTT. The encoded protein is CSVVGAPNEKLFF.

V is TRBV7-2 and J is TRBJ2-2; 7 bases map to TRBD1. The germline V gene encodes CDR1 SGHTA and CDR2 FQGNSA. With V trimmed by 4 bases and J by 5 bases, 10 bases remained unmatched. The CDR3 has 16 residues. The CDR3 spells CASSSLQGMRTGELFF. DNA for the CDR3: TGTGCCAGCAGCTCCCTACAGGGGATGAGAACCGGGGAGCTGTTTTTT.

V and J are TRBV6-1 and TRBJ2-1; TRBD1 might be the D (5 bases). The V gene's germline CDR1 is MNHNS and CDR2 SASEGT. The CDR3 sequence is 13 residues long. Deletions cut 6 bases from V and 10 bases from J, with 16 bases between. CDR3 nucleotide sequence: TGTGCCAGCAGCCCAGAGCTAGGACACGAGCAGTTCTTC. Translated, it gives CASSPELGHEQFF.

This clone was recorded a few times. The gene calls are TRBV11-3 and TRBJ1-1; D is uncertain. CDR1 is SGHNT, CDR2 YENEEA, per germline. This CDR3 contains 14 residues. Trimming took off 5 bases at V and 1 base at J, with 11 bases between the two ends. CDR3 region: CASSPSGRNTEAFF. Here the CDR3 DNA reads TGTGCCAGCAGCCCCAGCGGTAGGAACACTGAAGCTTTCTTT.

The V gene is TRBV30, the J gene TRBJ2-7; perhaps TRBD1 as D (5 bases). V gave up 2 bases and J gave up 9 bases, with 23 bases separating them. This CDR3 has 15 amino acids. Germline V gene lookup returns CDR1 GTSNPN and CDR2 SVGIG (reference sequence). The CDR3 reads CAWSLQGRANLGQYF. The CDR3 DNA follows: TGTGCCTGGAGTTTGCAGGGCAGGGCAAATTTGGGGCAGTACTTC.

The V call is TRBV2, the J call TRBJ2-3; 9 bases map to TRBD1. V shed 6 bases, J shed 1 base, and the junction held 5 bases outside the gene matches. The CDR3 has 15 amino acids. Germline V lookup: CDR1 SNHLY, CDR2 FYNNEI. CDR3 in amino acids: CASSIRDRGTDTQYF. The CDR3 bases are TGTGCCAGCAGCATCCGGGACAGGGGCACAGATACGCAGTATTTT.

The rearrangement links TRBV5-6 to TRBJ2-1; D unresolved. V lost 0 bases and J lost 9, with 10 bases in between. Germline lookup yields CDR1 SGHDT and CDR2 YYEEEE. The CDR3 loop spans 13 amino acids. Here the CDR3 reads CASSLERSGEQFF. CDR3 in DNA: TGTGCCAGCAGCTTGGAGCGTTCTGGTGAGCAGTTCTTC.

This clone was detected only once. This chain connects TRBV5-6 to TRBJ1-1; D gene unclear. The CDR3 is made up of 14 amino acids. Trimming left V 4 bases short and J 6 bases short, with 16 bases between. Germline values: CDR1 SGHDT, CDR2 YYEEEE. The CDR3 here is CASSHQHYLPEAFF. In DNA, the CDR3 is TGTGCCAGCAGCCACCAACACTATCTCCCTGAAGCTTTCTTT.

This clone was counted a single time. The rearrangement links TRBV5-1 to TRBJ2-5, with TRBD1 as a possible D gene (5 bases). The CDR3 consists of 16 residues. The V and J ends lost 0 bases and 1 base respectively, with 13 bases between them. CDR1 and CDR2 from the germline V gene are SGHRS and YFSETQ. This CDR3 is CASSLAVDSSQETQYF. CDR3 nucleotides: TGCGCCAGCAGCTTGGCCGTCGACAGTTCCCAAGAGACCCAGTACTTC. The full variable domain, its missing parts supplied by reference TRBV5-1 and TRBJ2-5, is KAGVTQTPRYLIKTRGQQVTLSCSPISGHRSVSWYQQTPGQGLQFLFEYFSETQRNKGNFPGRFSGRQFSNSRSEMNVSTLELGDSALYLCASSLAVDSSQETQYFGPGTRLLVL.

The rearrangement joins TRBV6-5 to TRBJ2-7, with D unclear. The germline V and J ends were trimmed by 2 bases and 0 bases, with 8 bases remaining between them. CDR3 length: 14 residues. In germline, CDR1 is MNHEY, CDR2 SVGAGI. The CDR3 region is CASSYNLDSYEQYF. Written as DNA, the CDR3 is TGTGCCAGCAGTTACAATCTGGACTCCTACGAGCAGTACTTC.

The chain uses TRBV18 and TRBJ1-2; 8 nucleotides agree with TRBD1. Looked up from germline, CDR1 is KGHSH and CDR2 is LQKENI. The CDR3 spans 16 residues. Germline trimming cut 3 bases from V and 6 bases from J; bases unmatched to any gene: 12. CDR3 sequence (DNA): TGTGCCAGCTCACCCATGGACAGGGATGGATGGAATGGCTACACCTTC. This gives the protein CASSPMDRDGWNGYTF.

This clone came up once. The chain carries TRBV29-1 and TRBJ2-7; unclear D gene. Germline V gene sequence: CDR1 SQVTM, CDR2 ANQGSEA. V lost 8 bases and J lost 2, with 13 bases in between. CDR3 length: 12 amino acids. CDR3 in DNA: TGCAGCTTTTCAGTAGGGACCTACGAGCAGTACTTC. This sequence encodes CSFSVGTYEQYF.